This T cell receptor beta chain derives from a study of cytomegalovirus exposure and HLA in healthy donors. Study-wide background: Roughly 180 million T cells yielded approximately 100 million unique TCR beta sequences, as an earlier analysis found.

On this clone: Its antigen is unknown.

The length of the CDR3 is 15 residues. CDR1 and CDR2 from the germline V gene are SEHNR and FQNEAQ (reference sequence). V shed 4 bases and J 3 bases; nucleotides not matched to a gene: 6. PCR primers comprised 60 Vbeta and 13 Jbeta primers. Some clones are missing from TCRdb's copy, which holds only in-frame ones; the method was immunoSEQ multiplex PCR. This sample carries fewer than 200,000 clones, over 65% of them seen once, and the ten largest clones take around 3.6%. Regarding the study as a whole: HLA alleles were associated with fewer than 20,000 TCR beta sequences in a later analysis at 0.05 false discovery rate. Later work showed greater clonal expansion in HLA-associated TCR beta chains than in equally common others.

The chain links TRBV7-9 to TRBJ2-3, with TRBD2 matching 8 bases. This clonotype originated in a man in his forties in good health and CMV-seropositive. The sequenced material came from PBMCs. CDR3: CASSSAGGGTDTQYF. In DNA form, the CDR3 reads TGTGCCAGCAGCTCCGCGGGGGGCGGAACAGATACGCAGTATTTT.